This T cell receptor (beta chain) stems from a study of T cell repertoires in cytomegalovirus infection. MiXCR, applied by TCRdb to the reads, yields one record per CDR3 protein. Of some 940,000 distinct CDR3 sequences listed, roughly 30% are singletons. The V end was cut by 1 base, the J end by 4 bases, with 12 bases between. There are 15 residues in the CDR3. The germline V gene encodes CDR1 MNHNY and CDR2 SVGAGI (reference sequence). As regards this clonotype: What it binds is not known.

The source of this sequence is a human donor in good health (CMV status not recorded). Some clones in this sample may be carry-over from other donors' samples. The V gene is TRBV6-6, the J gene TRBJ2-3; D is possibly TRBD1 (5 bases). The source material was cultured CD8+ T cells from PBMCs, sampled from culture after CMV antigen stimulation. CDR3 DNA: TGTGCCAGCAGTTACTTTCAAGGGGCCGCAGATACGCAGTATTTT. Its protein product is CASSYFQGAADTQYF.